These T cell receptor beta chains were read from a single sample in a study of T cells after yellow fever vaccination. From the 5' RACE reads, TCRdb called clonotypes with MiXCR, one entry per CDR3 protein. The sample has some 500,000 distinct CDR3 sequences; roughly 14% are singletons. The input for sequencing was PBMCs, taken on the day of the yellow fever booster vaccination. The receptors were gathered from a man aged 25-40 years who received the YFV17D yellow fever vaccine. CDR3s include the opening cysteine and the closing phenylalanine or tryptophan. The order of the fields is J gene, D gene, V gene, clone size, CDR3 DNA, CDR3 protein. D genes are given only for firm matches. Not every row has a clone size; where given, it reads once, few, many or a size class.

j_gene: TRBJ2-7; d_gene: .; v_gene: TRBV24-1; abundance: .; CDR3nt: TGTGCCACCATCCACCTGAAGGGGAGCTGGATGGAGCAGTACTTC; CDR3aa: CATIHLKGSWMEQYF
j_gene: TRBJ1-2; d_gene: TRBD1; v_gene: TRBV5-1; abundance: .; CDR3nt: TGCGCCAGCAGCTATCCAGGGGGGATGGAGGGCTACACCTTC; CDR3aa: CASSYPGGMEGYTF
j_gene: TRBJ1-6; d_gene: .; v_gene: TRBV30; abundance: .; CDR3nt: TGTGCCTGGAGTGGTGGGGGCCGGAATTCACCCCTCCACTTT; CDR3aa: CAWSGGGRNSPLHF
j_gene: TRBJ2-2; d_gene: TRBD1; v_gene: TRBV19; abundance: few; CDR3nt: TGTGCCAGCGGCCCCTACAGGGGGCTTGCGAACACCGGGGAGCTGTTTTTT; CDR3aa: CASGPYRGLANTGELFF
j_gene: TRBJ1-4; d_gene: .; v_gene: TRBV19; abundance: few; CDR3nt: TGTGCCAGCCTTCAACCGGGGGCTCAGGAAAAACTGTTTTTT; CDR3aa: CASLQPGAQEKLFF
j_gene: TRBJ2-3; d_gene: TRBD2; v_gene: TRBV3-1; abundance: .; CDR3nt: TGTGCCAGCAGCCATCCCGCAGCGGGAGGAAATACGCAGTATTTT; CDR3aa: CASSHPAAGGNTQYF
j_gene: TRBJ2-1; d_gene: .; v_gene: TRBV20-1; abundance: .; CDR3nt: TGCAGTGCTAGTTTGATTCTCAATGAGCAGTTCTTC; CDR3aa: CSASLILNEQFF
j_gene: TRBJ2-2; d_gene: TRBD2; v_gene: TRBV6-5; abundance: .; CDR3nt: TGTGCCAGCAGCTACCATATGTCGCGGGAGTATCTCGGGGAGCTGTTTTTT; CDR3aa: CASSYHMSREYLGELFF
j_gene: TRBJ1-1; d_gene: .; v_gene: TRBV5-6; abundance: .; CDR3nt: TGTGCCAGCAGCTTTCCAGGCAGGACAAACACTGAAGCTTTCTTT; CDR3aa: CASSFPGRTNTEAFF
j_gene: TRBJ2-5; d_gene: .; v_gene: TRBV12-3/TRBV12-4; abundance: .; CDR3nt: TGTGCCAGCAGTCCGAGGGCCCTGTCCCAGTACTTC; CDR3aa: CASSPRALSQYF
j_gene: TRBJ1-1; d_gene: TRBD1; v_gene: TRBV6-5; abundance: few; CDR3nt: TGTGCCAGCAGTTCCACGACAGGGAAGACTGAAGCTTTCTTT; CDR3aa: CASSSTTGKTEAFF
j_gene: TRBJ2-1; d_gene: .; v_gene: TRBV7-9; abundance: .; CDR3nt: TGTGCCAGCAGCTTAGTTGGCAACTACAATGAGCAGTTCTTC; CDR3aa: CASSLVGNYNEQFF
j_gene: TRBJ2-5; d_gene: .; v_gene: TRBV4-3; abundance: .; CDR3nt: TGCGCCAGCAGCCAAGGGGGGTGGTCGAACCAAGAGACCCAGTACTTC; CDR3aa: CASSQGGWSNQETQYF
j_gene: TRBJ1-2; d_gene: .; v_gene: TRBV7-2; abundance: .; CDR3nt: TGTGCCAGCAGCTTAGCGGAGACAGTCTATGGCTACACCTTC; CDR3aa: CASSLAETVYGYTF
j_gene: TRBJ2-2; d_gene: TRBD2; v_gene: TRBV20-1; abundance: .; CDR3nt: TGCAGTGCCCCCTGGGGTCTAGCGGCGAACACCGGGGAGCTGTTTTTT; CDR3aa: CSAPWGLAANTGELFF
j_gene: TRBJ2-1; d_gene: TRBD2; v_gene: TRBV30; abundance: .; CDR3nt: TGTGCCTCAGCTAGCGGGAGGGCCGTGAATGAGCAGTTCTTC; CDR3aa: CASASGRAVNEQFF
j_gene: TRBJ2-3; d_gene: TRBD1; v_gene: TRBV20-1; abundance: .; CDR3nt: TGCAGTGCTAGACAACAGGGGGCAGATACGCAGTATTTT; CDR3aa: CSARQQGADTQYF
j_gene: TRBJ2-3; d_gene: .; v_gene: TRBV2; abundance: .; CDR3nt: TGTGCCGGTCAAGGGGGGGATGATACGCAGTATTTT; CDR3aa: CAGQGGDDTQYF
j_gene: TRBJ1-3; d_gene: TRBD1; v_gene: TRBV28; abundance: few; CDR3nt: TGTGCCAGCAGTTCCCCGACAGGGACAAGCAACACCATATATTTT; CDR3aa: CASSSPTGTSNTIYF
j_gene: TRBJ1-6; d_gene: TRBD1; v_gene: TRBV12-3/TRBV12-4; abundance: .; CDR3nt: TGTGCCAGCAGTTTATCGGGACAGAAGGTACCCCTCCACTTT; CDR3aa: CASSLSGQKVPLHF
j_gene: TRBJ2-2; d_gene: .; v_gene: TRBV5-1; abundance: .; CDR3nt: TGCGCCAGCAGCTGGACGGCCGGGGAGCTGTTTTTT; CDR3aa: CASSWTAGELFF
j_gene: TRBJ2-7; d_gene: .; v_gene: TRBV28; abundance: .; CDR3nt: TGTGCCAGCAGTCTGGGGGCTAATGTCGAGCAGTACTTC; CDR3aa: CASSLGANVEQYF
j_gene: TRBJ2-3; d_gene: .; v_gene: TRBV9; abundance: .; CDR3nt: TGTGCCAGCAGCGTAGAGGGTGGGGCTCACACAGATACGCAGTATTTT; CDR3aa: CASSVEGGAHTDTQYF
j_gene: TRBJ2-5; d_gene: .; v_gene: TRBV5-1; abundance: few; CDR3nt: TGCGCCAGCAGCTTGGAGAGGCAGGGGACCCAGTACTTC; CDR3aa: CASSLERQGTQYF
j_gene: TRBJ1-2; d_gene: TRBD1; v_gene: TRBV5-1; abundance: .; CDR3nt: TGCGCCAGCAGCTTAGGGGACAGACTTTTCTATGGCTACACCTTC; CDR3aa: CASSLGDRLFYGYTF
j_gene: TRBJ2-4; d_gene: .; v_gene: TRBV3-1; abundance: .; CDR3nt: TGTGCCAGCAGCCAACTTTCTTTGAGGGGGTCGCAGTGGTACTTC; CDR3aa: CASSQLSLRGSQWYF
j_gene: TRBJ2-3; d_gene: TRBD2; v_gene: TRBV10-2; abundance: .; CDR3nt: TGCGCCATCGCGCCGGGACTAGCGGGAGGAGCGGATACGCAGTATTTT; CDR3aa: CAIAPGLAGGADTQYF
j_gene: TRBJ2-4; d_gene: .; v_gene: TRBV9; abundance: few; CDR3nt: TGTGCCAGCAGCCCAGGGGTAGGGGGCTGGGGGGGAGCCAAAAACATTCAGTACTTC; CDR3aa: CASSPGVGGWGGAKNIQYF
j_gene: TRBJ2-3; d_gene: TRBD1; v_gene: TRBV10-3; abundance: .; CDR3nt: TGTGCCATCAGAGACAGGGGAGTCAGCGCAGATACGCAGTATTTT; CDR3aa: CAIRDRGVSADTQYF
j_gene: TRBJ1-1; d_gene: .; v_gene: TRBV6-5; abundance: .; CDR3nt: TGTGCCAGCAGTTACTCGACCGGATGGGGCACTGAAGCTTTCTTT; CDR3aa: CASSYSTGWGTEAFF
j_gene: TRBJ2-7; d_gene: TRBD1; v_gene: TRBV25-1; abundance: few; CDR3nt: TGTGCCAGCAGTGAATGGGACAGTTACGAGCAGTACTTC; CDR3aa: CASSEWDSYEQYF
j_gene: TRBJ2-3; d_gene: .; v_gene: TRBV15; abundance: .; CDR3nt: TGTGCCACCTCCGAAGCGGTTACGCAGTATTTT; CDR3aa: CATSEAVTQYF
j_gene: TRBJ2-5; d_gene: .; v_gene: TRBV29-1; abundance: few; CDR3nt: TGCAGCGTGCAGGGTTTGGAGACCCAGTACTTC; CDR3aa: CSVQGLETQYF
j_gene: TRBJ1-2; d_gene: .; v_gene: TRBV28; abundance: few; CDR3nt: TGTGCCAGCAGTTTTCAGGGGTCGGAGGTTTGGGGCTTC; CDR3aa: CASSFQGSEVWGF
j_gene: TRBJ2-7; d_gene: .; v_gene: TRBV28; abundance: .; CDR3nt: TGTGCCAGCAGTTCTCCCCCGGTAGGGAAGGGCGAGCAGTACTTC; CDR3aa: CASSSPPVGKGEQYF
j_gene: TRBJ2-3; d_gene: .; v_gene: TRBV27; abundance: few; CDR3nt: TGTGCCAGCAGGCCCACGGGACTCATAAGCACAGATACGCAGTATTTT; CDR3aa: CASRPTGLISTDTQYF
j_gene: TRBJ1-2; d_gene: .; v_gene: TRBV9; abundance: .; CDR3nt: TGTGCCAGCAGCGGATCCGGGGAGTATGGCTACACCTTC; CDR3aa: CASSGSGEYGYTF
j_gene: TRBJ2-5; d_gene: .; v_gene: TRBV7-2; abundance: few; CDR3nt: TGTGCCAGCAGCGCTGACAGTTTCGGAGAGACCCAGTACTTC; CDR3aa: CASSADSFGETQYF
j_gene: TRBJ2-1; d_gene: TRBD2; v_gene: TRBV5-5; abundance: .; CDR3nt: TGTGCCAGCAGTTCCTGGACTAGCGGGAGAGTTGAGCAGTTCTTC; CDR3aa: CASSSWTSGRVEQFF
j_gene: TRBJ2-7; d_gene: .; v_gene: TRBV27; abundance: few; CDR3nt: TGTGCCAGCAGTTTAAACAGGGGTGAAAGGGGGGAGTACTTC; CDR3aa: CASSLNRGERGEYF
j_gene: TRBJ1-6; d_gene: .; v_gene: TRBV12-3/TRBV12-4; abundance: .; CDR3nt: TGTGCCAGCAGTCCCACCAGCGGAAATTCACCCCTCCACTTT; CDR3aa: CASSPTSGNSPLHF
j_gene: TRBJ2-7; d_gene: TRBD1; v_gene: TRBV12-3/TRBV12-4; abundance: many; CDR3nt: TGTGCCAGCGGCCAGGGGGACGAGCAGTACTTC; CDR3aa: CASGQGDEQYF